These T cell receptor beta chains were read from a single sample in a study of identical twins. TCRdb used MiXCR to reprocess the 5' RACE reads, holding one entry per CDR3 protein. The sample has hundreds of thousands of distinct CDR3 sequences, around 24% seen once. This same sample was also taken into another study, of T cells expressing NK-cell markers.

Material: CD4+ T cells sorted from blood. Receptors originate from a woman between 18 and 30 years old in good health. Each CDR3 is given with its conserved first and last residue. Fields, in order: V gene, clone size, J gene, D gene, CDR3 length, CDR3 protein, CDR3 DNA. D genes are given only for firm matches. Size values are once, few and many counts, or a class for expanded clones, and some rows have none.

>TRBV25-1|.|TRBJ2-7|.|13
CASSPVGATGQYF
TGTGCCAGCAGTCCCGTCGGGGCCACTGGGCAGTACTTC
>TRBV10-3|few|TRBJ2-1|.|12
CAISEATGEQFF
TGTGCCATCAGTGAGGCGACAGGTGAGCAGTTCTTC
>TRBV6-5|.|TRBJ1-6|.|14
CASSYTEGGSPLHF
TGTGCCAGCAGTTACACCGAGGGGGGTTCACCCCTCCACTTT
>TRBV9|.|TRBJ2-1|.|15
CASSNAVVRRNEQFF
TGTGCCAGCAGCAACGCTGTGGTCAGGCGGAATGAGCAGTTCTTC
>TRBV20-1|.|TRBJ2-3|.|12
CSARSQPDTQYF
TGCAGTGCTAGATCGCAGCCAGATACGCAGTATTTT
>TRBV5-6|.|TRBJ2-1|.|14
CASSLDPSSDEQFF
TGTGCCAGCAGCTTGGACCCCTCGTCCGATGAGCAGTTCTTC
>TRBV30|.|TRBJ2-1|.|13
CALGVNSYNEQFF
TGTGCCCTGGGGGTCAACTCCTACAATGAGCAGTTCTTC
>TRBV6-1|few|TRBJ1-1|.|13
CASTTLGNTEAFF
TGTGCCAGCACAACTCTGGGGAACACTGAAGCTTTCTTT
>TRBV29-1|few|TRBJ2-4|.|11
CSVWGSNIQYF
TGCAGCGTATGGGGGTCAAACATTCAGTACTTC
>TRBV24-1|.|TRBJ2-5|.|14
CATSAGGSVETQYF
TGTGCCACCAGTGCAGGCGGGTCGGTGGAGACCCAGTACTTC
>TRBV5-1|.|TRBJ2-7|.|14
CASSLGVVSYEQYF
TGCGCCAGCAGCTTGGGAGTCGTCTCCTACGAGCAGTACTTC
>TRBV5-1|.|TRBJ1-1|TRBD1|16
CASSPRDRGRNTEAFF
TGCGCCAGCAGCCCACGGGACAGGGGGCGGAACACTGAAGCTTTCTTT
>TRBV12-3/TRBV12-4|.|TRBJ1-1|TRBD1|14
CASRSQGAGTEAFF
TGTGCCAGCAGATCGCAGGGGGCGGGCACTGAAGCTTTCTTT
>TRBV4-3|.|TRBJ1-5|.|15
CASSQDRWEGQPQHF
TGCGCCAGCAGCCAAGATCGTTGGGAAGGTCAGCCCCAGCATTTT
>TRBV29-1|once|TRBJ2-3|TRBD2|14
CSAVAGVGADTQYF
TGCAGCGCCGTAGCGGGAGTGGGTGCAGATACGCAGTATTTT
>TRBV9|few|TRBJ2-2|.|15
CASSTRSGNTGELFF
TGTGCCAGCAGCACCCGGTCGGGGAACACCGGGGAGCTGTTTTTT
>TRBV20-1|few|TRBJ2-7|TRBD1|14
CSARRGQGTYEQYF
TGCAGTGCTAGACGGGGACAGGGTACCTACGAGCAGTACTTC
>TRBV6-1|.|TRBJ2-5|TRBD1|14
CASNRQGAWETQYF
TGTGCCAGCAACCGACAGGGGGCATGGGAGACCCAGTACTTC
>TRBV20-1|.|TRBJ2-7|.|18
CSARAIVAGRGMTYEQYF
TGCAGTGCTAGAGCCATAGTAGCGGGCAGGGGGATGACCTACGAGCAGTACTTC
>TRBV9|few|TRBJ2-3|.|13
CASSFRLGGTQYF
TGTGCCAGCAGCTTCCGACTAGGGGGGACGCAGTATTTT
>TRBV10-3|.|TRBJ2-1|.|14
CAISEWADGDEQFF
TGTGCCATCAGTGAGTGGGCCGACGGCGATGAGCAGTTCTTC
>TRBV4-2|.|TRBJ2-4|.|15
CASSHRGSLGDIQYF
TGTGCCAGCAGCCACCGGGGCTCCCTGGGGGACATTCAGTACTTC